This T cell receptor beta chain was profiled in a study of T cells in Graves' hyperthyroidism and ophthalmopathy. In the case of this clonotype: Its antigen is not identified.

Study findings and constraints: The blood repertoire included most of the expanded thyroid clonotypes above 0.001.

TCR beta CDR3 regions were amplified from RNA transcripts. With the HTBI primer set, the TCR CDR3 went through a first round of RT-PCR. TCRdb itself ran the multiplex PCR reads through MiXCR, one entry per CDR3 protein. The table records about 720,000 distinct CDR3 sequences, roughly 17% of them present only once. Lactation, pregnancy, other autoimmune disease or uncontrolled infection excluded patients. Each diagnosis drew on symptoms, thyroxine, TRAb, thyroid ultrasound and orbital computed tomography findings. The PBMCs were taken from around 9 ml of fresh peripheral blood. This sequence was found in a man aged 18 to 29 with Graves' hyperthyroidism. The sequencing input was blood.

The CDR3: CSARVMTGYGYTF. CDR3 sequence (DNA): TGCAGTGCTAGAGTGATGACAGGCTATGGCTACACCTTC. The chain uses TRBV20-1 and TRBJ1-2; the D gene is possibly TRBD1 (6 bases). CDR1 DFQATT and CDR2 SNEGSKA come from the germline V gene (reference sequence). Deletions cut 1 base from V and 4 bases from J, with 10 bases between. This CDR3 has 13 amino acids.